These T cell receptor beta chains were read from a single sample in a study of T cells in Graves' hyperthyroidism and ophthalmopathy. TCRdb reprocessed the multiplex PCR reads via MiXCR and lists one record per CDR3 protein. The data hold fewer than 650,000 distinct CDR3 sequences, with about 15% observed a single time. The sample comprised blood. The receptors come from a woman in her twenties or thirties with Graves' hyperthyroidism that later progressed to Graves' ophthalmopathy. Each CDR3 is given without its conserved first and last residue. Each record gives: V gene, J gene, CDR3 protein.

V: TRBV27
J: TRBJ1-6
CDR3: ASSRQDSPLH

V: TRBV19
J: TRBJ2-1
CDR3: ASSNYEGNEQF

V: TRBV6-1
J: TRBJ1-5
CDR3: ASIPSRDGQSNQPQH

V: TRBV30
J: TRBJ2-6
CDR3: AWSGTGATGANVLT

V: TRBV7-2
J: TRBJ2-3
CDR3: ASSLNGGGTDTQY

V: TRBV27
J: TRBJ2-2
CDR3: ASSIQGKANTGELF

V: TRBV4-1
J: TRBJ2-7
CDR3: ASSEDSIDYEQY

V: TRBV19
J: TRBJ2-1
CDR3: ASSMLGQGEQF

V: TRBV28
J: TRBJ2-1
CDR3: ASNLGTSGSNEQF

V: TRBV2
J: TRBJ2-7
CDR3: ASAFISEQY

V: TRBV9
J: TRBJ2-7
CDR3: ASSVEGTSNWQY

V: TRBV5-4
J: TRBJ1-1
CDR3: ASSHGQGGTEAF

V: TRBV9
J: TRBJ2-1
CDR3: ASSVGGSGLNEQF

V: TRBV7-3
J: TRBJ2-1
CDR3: ASSLALGSLNYNEQF